Following are 29 T cell receptor beta chains from one sample sequenced in a study of T cells in Graves' hyperthyroidism and ophthalmopathy. The investigators amplified TCR beta CDR3 regions from RNA transcripts. Researchers ran a first-round RT-PCR on the TCR CDR3 using the HTBI primer set. TCRdb fed the multiplex PCR reads into MiXCR, producing one record per CDR3 protein. The table lists around 300,000 distinct CDR3 sequences, about 20% of them singletons. Sequencing used blood. The receptors here all came from a man aged 25 to 40 with Graves' ophthalmopathy.

The rearrangement joins TRBV6-1 to TRBJ1-2; no reliable D call. CDR3 length: 11 residues. From germline, CDR1 is MNHNS and CDR2 SASEGT. V lost 8 bases and J lost 0, with 4 bases in between. The CDR3 loop is CASGANYGYTF. CDR3 DNA: TGTGCCAGCGGGGCTAACTATGGCTACACCTTC.

In its sample, this clonotype was seen a few times. V is TRBV19 and J is TRBJ1-2, with D hard to call. The CDR3 loop spans 14 amino acids. Per the germline V gene, CDR1 is LNHDA and CDR2 is SQIVND (reference sequence). Trimming pared 4 bases from V and 2 bases from J, leaving 11 bases between. CDR3 in DNA: TGTGCCAGTAGTAGGGCGACACCGAACTATGGCTACACCTTC. Translated, it gives CASSRATPNYGYTF.

The V call is TRBV12-5, the J call TRBJ2-3, with 12 bases matching TRBD2. The germline gives CDR1 LGHNT, CDR2 FRNRAP. This CDR3 comprises 18 residues. The trim removed 2 bases at V and 5 bases at J, leaving 11 bases unmatched. For the CDR3, the DNA is TGTGCTAGTGGTTTGCTCAAACCCGGACTAGCGGGACGAGATACGCAGTATTTT. Translated, it gives CASGLLKPGLAGRDTQYF.

This clonotype occurred many times. The chain recombines TRBV6-1 with TRBJ2-7, with TRBD1 matching over 7 bases. Trimming at V came to 3 bases and at J to 3 bases, leaving 8 bases not matched to a gene. The CDR3 contains 15 residues. Germline loops: CDR1 MNHNS, CDR2 SASEGT. CDR3 sequence (DNA): TGTGCCAGCAGTGACCCCGGACAGGCTCACTACGAGCAGTACTTC. Translated: CASSDPGQAHYEQYF.

The chain is built from TRBV7-9 and TRBJ2-1; 9 nucleotides align to TRBD1. The CDR3 contains 14 residues. V lost 5 bases to trimming and J lost 7 bases; unmatched junction nucleotides: 6. The germline gives CDR1 SEHNR, CDR2 FQNEAQ (reference sequence). The CDR3 DNA follows: TGTGCCAGCAGCAGACAGGGGGAAGGGAATGAGCAGTTCTTC. This gives the protein CASSRQGEGNEQFF.

This clonotype was counted ten times or more. The V gene is TRBV30, the J gene TRBJ1-1; D is unclear. This CDR3 spans 15 amino acids. V shed 5 bases and J shed 0 bases, with 16 bases lying between them. From germline, CDR1 is GTSNPN and CDR2 SVGIG (reference sequence). The CDR3 DNA follows: TGTGCCTGGGGCCGTCGGCGACGAATGAACACTGAAGCTTTCTTT. Its protein is CAWGRRRRMNTEAFF.

The genes are TRBV7-9 and TRBJ2-7; D might be TRBD2 (6 bases). V shed 2 bases and J shed 6 bases, with 17 bases lying between them. Germline lookup yields CDR1 SEHNR and CDR2 FQNEAQ (reference sequence). CDR3 length: 15 residues. CDR3 bases: TGTGCCAGCAGCTTAATTAACCTATCCGGGGGCGAGCAGTACTTC. This encodes CASSLINLSGGEQYF.

The rearrangement links TRBV5-5 to TRBJ2-1; 10 bases line up with TRBD2. V dropped 0 bases and J dropped 9; count of bases not matched to a gene: 6. This CDR3 spans 15 amino acids. CDR1 is SGHKS, CDR2 YYEKEE, per germline (reference sequence). CDR3 loop: CASSLVLAGWGEQFF. CDR3 DNA sequence: TGTGCCAGCAGCTTGGTACTAGCGGGATGGGGTGAGCAGTTCTTC.

This clonotype appeared many times. The chain carries TRBV3-1 and TRBJ2-2, with D uncertain. V lost 0 bases, J lost 8 bases, and 10 bases lay in between. CDR3 length: 14 residues. Germline assignment: CDR1 LGHDT and CDR2 YNNKEL (reference sequence). This chain's CDR3 is CASSQDRVPGELFF. DNA of the CDR3: TGTGCCAGCAGCCAAGATCGGGTTCCGGGGGAGCTGTTTTTT.

This chain joins TRBV11-2 and TRBJ2-7, with TRBD2 as a possible D gene (5 bases). From germline, CDR1 is SGHAT and CDR2 FQNNGV. V was cut by 5 bases and J by 4 bases, with 21 bases left in between. The CDR3 has 16 amino acids. The CDR3 loop reads CASSPVPISGKYEQYF. The CDR3 coding sequence is TGTGCCAGCAGCCCCGTCCCCATAAGCGGCAAGTACGAGCAGTACTTC.

This clonotype was observed a handful of times. The V gene is TRBV12-3 or TRBV12-4, the J gene TRBJ2-1, with D unresolved. The CDR3 sequence is 15 residues long. V was clipped by 4 bases and J by 1 base, with 11 bases between them. CDR3 sequence (DNA): TGTGCCAGCAGTTCACGGGTCTGGTCCTACAATGAGCAGTTCTTC. Its translation is CASSSRVWSYNEQFF.

The chain couples TRBV7-9 to TRBJ2-7, with D possibly being TRBD1 (6 bases). The CDR3 spans 13 residues. The V end was cut by 6 bases, the J end by 5 bases, with 14 bases between. Germline values: CDR1 SEHNR, CDR2 FQNEAQ (reference sequence). CDR3 sequence: CASRSTGRNEQYF. CDR3 sequence (DNA): TGTGCCAGCAGGTCTACAGGGAGAAACGAGCAGTACTTC. The variable domain in full, with the rest retrieved from reference TRBV7-9 and TRBJ2-7, is DTGVSQNPRHKITKRGQNVTFRCDPISEHNRLYWYRQTLGQGPEFLTYFQNEAQLEKSRLLSDRFSAERPKGSFSTLEIQRTEQGDSAMYLCASRSTGRNEQYFGPGTRLTVT.

This clonotype was seen many times. The chain has TRBV2 and TRBJ2-1; 11 bases line up with TRBD2. The CDR3 covers 17 residues. Germline V gene lookup returns CDR1 SNHLY and CDR2 FYNNEI. In DNA, the CDR3 is TGTGCAGAAACGGAATTAGCGGGAGGGCCGAGATACAATGAGCAGTTCTTC. Translation: CAETELAGGPRYNEQFF.

This chain uses TRBV27 with TRBJ2-6; D unclear. Germline CDR1 is MNHEY and CDR2 is SMNVEV (reference sequence). CDR3 size: 15 residues. V was pared by 5 bases and J by 0 bases, with 8 bases between. The CDR3 sequence is CASSPRNSGANVLTF. The CDR3, as DNA: TGTGCCAGCAGTCCTAGAAACTCTGGGGCCAACGTCCTGACTTTC.

In its sample, this clonotype was seen many times. The chain carries TRBV20-1 and TRBJ2-5; TRBD2 is a possible D gene (5 bases). The CDR3 spans 12 residues. Trimming pared 7 bases from V and 5 bases from J, leaving 14 bases between. Per germline, CDR1 DFQATT and CDR2 SNEGSKA (reference sequence). CDR3 sequence (DNA): TGCAGTGGCGGTCCTGCGGGTGAGACCCAGTACTTC. The encoded protein is CSGGPAGETQYF.

This clonotype was recorded many times. The DNA for the CDR3 is TGTGCCAGCAGTTTTATTATTGGTGTTAACCAAGAGACCCAGTACTTC. Residues: CASSFIIGVNQETQYF. The rearrangement uses TRBV28 and TRBJ2-5, with D uncertain. CDR3 length: 16 residues. CDR1 MDHEN and CDR2 SYDVKM come from the germline V gene. The V gene lost 3 bases and the J gene lost 0 bases, with 14 bases spanning the gap.

CDR3 sequence (DNA): TGTGCCAGCAGCGTAGCGACTAGCGGGAATGATGAGCAGTTCTTC. Translating it yields CASSVATSGNDEQFF. The chain couples TRBV9 to TRBJ2-1, with 11 bases that match TRBD2. The CDR3 loop spans 15 amino acids. The germline V gene encodes CDR1 SGDLS and CDR2 YYNGEE. V gave up 0 bases and J gave up 8 bases; unmatched junction bases: 4.

This clonotype was detected a few times. This rearrangement joins TRBV7-9 to TRBJ1-5; TRBD1 aligns across 7 bases. Losses at the gene ends were 3 bases for V and 5 bases for J; bases not matched to a gene: 4. The CDR3 spans 14 residues. CDR1 is SEHNR, CDR2 FQNEAQ, per germline (reference sequence). The CDR3 DNA follows: TGTGCCAGCAGCTTGGAAGGGGGCGATCAGCCCCAGCATTTT. Translating gives CASSLEGGDQPQHF.

This clonotype was observed a few times. The CDR3 here is CATSQGYRGPSSGNTIYF. The CDR3 bases are TGTGCCACCAGCCAAGGATACAGGGGGCCTAGCTCTGGAAACACCATATATTTT. The chain recombines TRBV15 with TRBJ1-3; 9 positions match TRBD1. With 5 bases clipped from V and 0 bases from J, the junction kept 11 bases outside the gene matches. The CDR3 totals 18 residues. Germline V gene lookup returns CDR1 LNHNV and CDR2 YYDKDF (reference sequence).

This clonotype was seen many times. V is TRBV2 and J is TRBJ1-1; no reliable D call. This CDR3 contains 13 residues. Trimming took off 10 bases at V and 1 base at J, with 13 bases between the two ends. Germline values: CDR1 SNHLY, CDR2 FYNNEI. The CDR3 sequence: CATGLVTNTEAFF. The CDR3 DNA follows: TGTGCCACCGGACTTGTAACGAACACTGAAGCTTTCTTT.

The V call is TRBV20-1, the J call TRBJ1-4, with D uncertain. The V gene's germline CDR1 is DFQATT and CDR2 SNEGSKA (reference sequence). The CDR3 has 16 residues. Trimming removed 5 bases at V and 7 bases at J, with 23 bases between. The CDR3 DNA sequence: TGCAGTGCTGGACGTACCATAAGGGTGGGTGGTGAAAAACTGTTTTTT. Translated, it gives CSAGRTIRVGGEKLFF.

The chain uses TRBV20-1 and TRBJ2-5; D is tentatively TRBD1 or TRBD2 (5 bases each). The CDR3 runs to 13 residues. CDR1 and CDR2 from the germline V gene are DFQATT and SNEGSKA (reference sequence). With 6 bases removed from V and 2 bases from J, the gap between germline ends came to 13 bases. CDR3 amino acids: CSAPRGGQETQYF. As DNA, the CDR3 is TGCAGTGCCCCCCGGGGCGGACAAGAGACCCAGTACTTC.

The V and J genes are TRBV3-1 and TRBJ2-7, with 10 bases identical to TRBD1. CDR1 and CDR2 (germline): LGHDT, YNNKEL (reference sequence). This CDR3 is built from 19 residues. The trim removed 4 bases at V and 2 bases at J, leaving 17 bases unmatched. In DNA, the CDR3 is TGTGCCAGCAGCCTACAGGACAGGGGGATCAGTCAGAGACCCTACGAGCAGTACTTC. Translating it yields CASSLQDRGISQRPYEQYF.

This clonotype was picked up a small number of times. The chain links TRBV12-3 or TRBV12-4 to TRBJ2-1, with 9 bases identical to TRBD2. The CDR3 sequence is 16 residues long. J lost 4 bases, V lost 7 bases, and 11 bases had no gene match. CDR3 DNA sequence: TGTGCCAGCACCCGCCCCGGGCTAGCGGGGTACAATGAGCAGTTCTTC. Translation gives CASTRPGLAGYNEQFF.

This clonotype was detected ten times or more. The chain combines TRBV2 with TRBJ1-5, with 8 bases fitting TRBD1. J gave up 6 bases and V 4 bases, and 8 bases lay outside the gene matches. CDR1 SNHLY and CDR2 FYNNEI come from the germline V gene. This CDR3 spans 15 amino acids. DNA of the CDR3: TGTGCCAGCAGTGGTGTACAGGGGGTCAGTCAGCCCCAGCATTTT. The encoded protein is CASSGVQGVSQPQHF.

CDR3 DNA: TGCGCCAGCAGCCATGAGACCGATGGGACGCGTCAGCCCCAGCATTTT. Protein sequence: CASSHETDGTRQPQHF. The chain couples TRBV4-1 to TRBJ1-5, with a tentative D call TRBD1 (5 bases). Germline CDR1 MGHRA, CDR2 YSYEKL. V lost 3 bases, J lost 6 bases, and 18 bases lay in between. CDR3 length: 16 residues.

This rearrangement joins TRBV20-1 to TRBJ1-3; D perhaps matches TRBD1 (5 bases). The CDR3 totals 13 residues. Trimming shortened V by 5 bases and J by 4 bases, and 12 bases separated the two germline ends. The germline gives CDR1 DFQATT, CDR2 SNEGSKA (reference sequence). This chain's CDR3 is CSAGAGYGNTIYF. CDR3 nucleotide sequence: TGCAGTGCTGGGGCAGGGTACGGAAACACCATATATTTT.

Worth noting for this clonotype: A much larger clone differs by one base, so this may be a read error. The chain is built from TRBV28 and TRBJ1-5; unclear D gene. Germline CDR1 MDHEN, CDR2 SYDVKM. CDR3 length: 14 amino acids. CDR3 sequence reads: CASGWAAISQPQRF. Written as DNA, the CDR3 is TGTGCCAGCGGATGGGCGGCTATTAGTCAGCCCCAGCGTTTT.

The V call is TRBV7-6, the J call TRBJ2-7, with TRBD2 as a possible D gene (7 bases). CDR3 length: 18 amino acids. Germline V CDR1 and CDR2: SGHVS, FNYEAQ. V shed 4 bases and J shed 5 bases, with 27 bases lying between them. The CDR3, as DNA: TGTGCCAGCAGCTCAAACCCGCGGGGGCTGGCGGAGATAAACGAGCAGTACTTC. Translation: CASSSNPRGLAEINEQYF.